This TCR beta chain was profiled in a study of blood T cell repertoires in COVID-19. Study context: Researchers got acute and convalescent COVID-19 samples from the United States, Italy and Spain. PBMCs, B-cell-depleted T cells, or T cells were the source of the cDNA or gDNA that made up the material.

Seattle's cohort entered during active infection and was followed longitudinally. In the authors' methods: Amplification with reference gene primers provided the estimates of nucleated cell counts. Profiled with immunoSEQ multiplex PCR; TCRdb holds only in-frame clones, not every one. V and J calls and clone size come straight from that table; D and trimming were deduced from the DNA. Of 150,000 to 200,000 clones listed, 80% to 90% were seen once; the top ten hold around 13%. This CDR3 comprises 14 residues. Germline V gene data show CDR1 as LNHDA and CDR2 as SQIVND (reference sequence). The J segment lost 10 bases and the V segment lost 3 bases, leaving 7 bases of the junction unmatched.

Sequencing was carried out using peripheral blood. The TCR originated in a woman between 70 and 85 years old with COVID-19, enrolled during active disease. This chain links TRBV19 with TRBJ2-4; TRBD1 matches at 9 bases. In nucleotides, the CDR3 is TGTGCCAGTAGTATCCCGGGACAGGGTTGGATTCAGTACTTC. This encodes CASSIPGQGWIQYF.